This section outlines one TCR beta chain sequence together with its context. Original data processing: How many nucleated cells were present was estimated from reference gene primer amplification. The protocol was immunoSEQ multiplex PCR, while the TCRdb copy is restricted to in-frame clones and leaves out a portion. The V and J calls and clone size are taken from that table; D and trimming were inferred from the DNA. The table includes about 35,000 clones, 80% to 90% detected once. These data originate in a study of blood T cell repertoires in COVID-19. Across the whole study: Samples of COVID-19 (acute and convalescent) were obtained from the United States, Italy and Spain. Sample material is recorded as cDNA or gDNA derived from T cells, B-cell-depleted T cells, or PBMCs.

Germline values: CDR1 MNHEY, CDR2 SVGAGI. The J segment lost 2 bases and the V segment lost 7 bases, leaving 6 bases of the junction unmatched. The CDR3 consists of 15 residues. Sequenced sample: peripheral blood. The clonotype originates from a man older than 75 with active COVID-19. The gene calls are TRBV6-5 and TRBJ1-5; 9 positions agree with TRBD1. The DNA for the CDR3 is TGTGCCAGCACAACAGGGGGCGCCGGCAATCAGCCCCAGCATTTT. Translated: CASTTGGAGNQPQHF.